This T cell receptor beta chain was recovered during a study of OX40 agonist ivuxolimab in advanced cancers. With respect to this clone: What it recognizes is unknown.

Study-level findings and limits: Also present in some nonresponders was a low level of normalized T-cell clonal expansion. There were, on average, more expanded clones in CD8+ T cells than in CD4+.

Produced via immunoSEQ multiplex PCR; TCRdb's table is partial and in-frame only. This table has about 19,000 clones, 80% to 85% appearing once. From germline, CDR1 is SGHRS and CDR2 YFSETQ. Trimming left V 0 bases short and J 0 bases short, with 11 bases between. CDR3 length: 16 residues. Here the sequenced sample was CD4+ or CD8+ T cells sorted from blood, taken in a trial of the OX40 agonist ivuxolimab. This TCR was sampled from an adult with an advanced solid tumor such as melanoma, head and neck, liver or kidney cancer. The V and J genes are TRBV5-1 and TRBJ2-3; D not certain. This chain's CDR3 is CASSLAVKGSTDTQYF. For the CDR3, the DNA is TGCGCCAGCAGCTTGGCGGTCAAAGGGAGCACAGATACGCAGTATTTT. The complete variable domain, with remaining parts taken from reference TRBV5-1 and TRBJ2-3, reads KAGVTQTPRYLIKTRGQQVTLSCSPISGHRSVSWYQQTPGQGLQFLFEYFSETQRNKGNFPGRFSGRQFSNSRSEMNVSTLELGDSALYLCASSLAVKGSTDTQYFGPGTRLTVL.